One sample yielded the 30 T cell receptor beta chains listed below, sequenced in a study of blood T cell repertoires in COVID-19. Here immunoSEQ multiplex PCR was the method, and the copy in TCRdb shows in-frame clones only, minus some. The top ten hold around 5.2% of the sample, which has 200,000 to 300,000 clones, 75% to 85% seen once. Sequencing used peripheral blood. All receptors derive from a human donor in a cohort sampled during active COVID-19.

V usage is TRBV12-3 or TRBV12-4 and J usage is TRBJ1-6; D unresolved. The CDR3 covers 13 residues. Trimming pared 0 bases from V and 9 bases from J, leaving 6 bases between. CDR3 sequence reads: CASSLASGSPLHF. CDR3 nucleotide sequence: TGTGCCAGCAGTTTAGCATCAGGTTCACCCCTCCACTTT.

The rearrangement uses TRBV6-6 and TRBJ1-5; 11 bases align to TRBD1. The CDR3 runs to 16 residues. Germline V gives CDR1 MNHNY, CDR2 SVGAGI (reference sequence). Trimming took 2 bases from V and 4 from J; bases not matched to a gene: 4. In nucleotides, the CDR3 is TGTGCCAGCAGTTACGGGACAGGGGGACATAATCAGCCCCAGCATTTT. Its translation: CASSYGTGGHNQPQHF.

The chain carries TRBV20-1 and TRBJ1-4; D not certain. V lost 3 bases and J lost 6, with 5 bases in between. CDR3 length equals 11 residues. Germline CDR1 and CDR2: DFQATT and SNEGSKA (reference sequence). The CDR3 sequence: CSARRDEKLFF. Here the CDR3 DNA reads TGCAGTGCTAGGAGGGATGAAAAACTGTTTTTT.

The chain joins TRBV5-1 to TRBJ1-2; 8 nucleotides match TRBD1. Trimming at V came to 0 bases and at J to 6 bases, leaving 7 bases not matched to a gene. The CDR3 length is 15 residues. Germline V lookup: CDR1 SGHRS, CDR2 YFSETQ. CDR3 protein: CASSLVAGGRDGYTF. CDR3 DNA: TGCGCCAGCAGCTTGGTAGCAGGGGGCAGGGATGGCTACACCTTC. Variable domain in full (rest from reference TRBV5-1 and TRBJ1-2): KAGVTQTPRYLIKTRGQQVTLSCSPISGHRSVSWYQQTPGQGLQFLFEYFSETQRNKGNFPGRFSGRQFSNSRSEMNVSTLELGDSALYLCASSLVAGGRDGYTFGSGTRLTVV.

This chain links TRBV4-2 with TRBJ2-7; 9 bases line up with TRBD1. After removal of 2 bases from V and 3 bases from J, the junction contained 5 bases not matched to a gene. The CDR3 sequence is 15 residues long. Germline CDR1 reads LGHNA; CDR2 reads YNFKEQ. The CDR3 DNA reads TGTGCCAGCAGCCAAAACCCGGGACAGGGCTACGAGCAGTACTTC. Amino acid sequence: CASSQNPGQGYEQYF.

The chain's CDR3 is CASSIPGQGYNEQFF. The DNA of the CDR3 is TGTGCCAGTAGTATCCCGGGACAGGGCTACAATGAGCAGTTCTTC. This chain connects TRBV19 to TRBJ2-1, with 9 bases matching TRBD1. The ends lost 3 bases at V and 3 bases at J; junction bases unmatched: 3. The CDR3 has 15 amino acids. The germline V gene has CDR1 LNHDA and CDR2 SQIVND (reference sequence).

This clone was seen just once. The V and J genes are TRBV21-1 and TRBJ2-4; whether TRBD2, the table's D call, matches the DNA was not checked. TRBV21-1 is deemed a pseudogene. The CDR3 runs to 16 residues. In DNA form, the CDR3 reads TGTGCCAGCAGCAAAGCAGAGGGACTGCCCAAAAACATTCAGTACTTC. Amino acid sequence: CASSKAEGLPKNIQYF.

The V call is TRBV7-2, the J call TRBJ2-1; 8 nucleotides align to TRBD1. The CDR3 runs to 16 residues. Germline trimming cut 4 bases from V and 4 bases from J; bases unmatched to any gene: 9. In germline, CDR1 is SGHTA, CDR2 FQGNSA. CDR3: CASSSPRQGRYNEQFF. The CDR3 coding sequence is TGTGCCAGCAGCTCACCAAGACAGGGGCGGTACAATGAGCAGTTCTTC.

The chain recombines TRBV5-1 with TRBJ1-6; D is unclear. The V gene lost 4 bases and the J gene lost 10 bases, with 12 bases spanning the gap. The CDR3 has 13 residues. Germline-derived CDR1 and CDR2 are SGHRS and YFSETQ. The CDR3 nucleotides are TGCGCCAGCAGCCCCCTGAATAGCTCACCCCTCCACTTT. Translating gives CASSPLNSSPLHF.

V gene TRBV2 combines with J gene TRBJ2-5; D ambiguous. CDR1 and CDR2 from the germline V gene are SNHLY and FYNNEI. The CDR3 totals 13 residues. The V end lost 6 bases, the J end lost 2 bases, and 10 bases lay between the germline ends. DNA of the CDR3: TGTGCCAGCAGGCGGCAGCTTCAAGAGACCCAGTACTTC. Translation gives CASRRQLQETQYF.

The chain links TRBV11-3 to TRBJ2-3; possibly TRBD2 for D (6 bases). The V gene's germline CDR1 is SGHNT and CDR2 YENEEA. CDR3 size: 14 residues. V lost 3 bases, J lost 5 bases, and 12 bases lay in between. DNA of the CDR3: TGTGCCAGCAGCTTCCGGGGAGGAGAAGATACGCAGTATTTT. Translating it yields CASSFRGGEDTQYF.

The rearrangement joins TRBV6-4 to TRBJ1-5; D not certain. Between the trimmed V and J ends, which lost 2 bases and 3 bases, there was a span of 14 bases. CDR3 length equals 16 residues. CDR1 and CDR2 from the germline V gene are MRHNA and SNTAGT. CDR3 nucleotide sequence: TGTGCCAGCAGTGACAGGCAGCCTAGATACAATCAGCCCCAGCATTTT. Protein: CASSDRQPRYNQPQHF.

V gene TRBV11-2 combines with J gene TRBJ2-3; 10 bases align to TRBD1. The CDR3 is 15 residues long. V gave up 6 bases and J gave up 7 bases; unmatched junction bases: 10. The germline V gene encodes CDR1 SGHAT and CDR2 FQNNGV. The CDR3, as DNA: TGTGCCAGCAGAAGACAGGGGGCCGGAGAATATACGCAGTATTTT. Translated: CASRRQGAGEYTQYF.

The chain combines TRBV28 with TRBJ2-7, with 7 bases that match TRBD1. Trimming took 4 bases from V and 1 from J; bases not matched to a gene: 10. The CDR3 sequence is 16 residues long. Germline lookup yields CDR1 MDHEN and CDR2 SYDVKM. The CDR3 bases are TGTGCCAGCAGTTGGGAGCCGGGACAGAGATCCTACGAGCAGTACTTC. Its protein product is CASSWEPGQRSYEQYF.

The V call is TRBV6-1, the J call TRBJ1-1; D not certain. The CDR3 extends over 15 amino acids. Trimming cost V 0 bases and J 1 base, with 9 bases left between them. Germline assignment: CDR1 MNHNS and CDR2 SASEGT. The CDR3 DNA reads TGTGCCAGCAGTGAAGCCCCTTGGAGGAACACTGAAGCTTTCTTT. It encodes CASSEAPWRNTEAFF.

This clone has only one observation. V and J are TRBV5-1 and TRBJ1-2; a weak D match, TRBD1 (5 bases). The CDR3 loop spans 15 amino acids. V was cut by 0 bases and J by 3 bases, with 12 bases left in between. Germline CDR1 SGHRS, CDR2 YFSETQ. CDR3 in amino acids: CASSLEGIIDYGYTF. CDR3 DNA sequence: TGCGCCAGCAGCTTGGAGGGGATTATCGACTATGGCTACACCTTC.

The V call is TRBV18, the J call TRBJ2-3; TRBD1 aligns across 10 bases. V was pared by 2 bases and J by 5 bases, with 4 bases of the junction left unmatched. Germline CDR1 is KGHSH and CDR2 is LQKENI. The CDR3 is 15 amino acids. The CDR3 region has the DNA TGTGCCAGCTCACCAACCGGGACAGGGGAAGATACGCAGTATTTT. This sequence encodes CASSPTGTGEDTQYF.

This clone was detected once. The chain recombines TRBV11-2 with TRBJ2-7; 10 nucleotides match TRBD2. This CDR3 contains 15 residues. Germline V gene data show CDR1 as SGHAT and CDR2 as FQNNGV. V was pared by 5 bases and J by 7 bases, with 11 bases of the junction left unmatched. The CDR3 DNA reads TGTGCCAGCAGCACTAATCTAGCGGGGGCGGGGGAGCAGTACTTC. It translates to CASSTNLAGAGEQYF.

V and J are TRBV7-2 and TRBJ2-3, with 9 bases aligning to TRBD2. There are 16 residues in the CDR3. The germline gives CDR1 SGHTA, CDR2 FQGNSA. J gave up 4 bases and V 1 base, and 6 bases lay outside the gene matches. This chain's CDR3 is CASSLGQLAGADTQYF. Here the CDR3 DNA reads TGTGCCAGCAGCTTAGGACAACTAGCGGGCGCAGATACGCAGTATTTT.

The V gene is TRBV5-1, the J gene TRBJ1-3; 9 nucleotides line up with TRBD1. V shed 0 bases and J 4 bases; nucleotides not matched to a gene: 5. The CDR3 has 16 amino acids. Germline CDR1 is SGHRS and CDR2 is YFSETQ. In nucleotides, the CDR3 is TGCGCCAGCAGCTTGGGGGACAGGGTGTCCGGAAACACCATATATTTT. Translation gives CASSLGDRVSGNTIYF. The entire variable domain, with the rest obtained from reference TRBV5-1 and TRBJ1-3, is as follows: KAGVTQTPRYLIKTRGQQVTLSCSPISGHRSVSWYQQTPGQGLQFLFEYFSETQRNKGNFPGRFSGRQFSNSRSEMNVSTLELGDSALYLCASSLGDRVSGNTIYFGEGSWLTVV.

This clone appeared a few times. V gene TRBV9 combines with J gene TRBJ2-1; 9 positions match TRBD2. With 2 bases clipped from V and 4 bases from J, the junction kept 4 bases outside the gene matches. The V gene's germline CDR1 is SGDLS and CDR2 YYNGEE. This CDR3 spans 15 amino acids. DNA for the CDR3: TGTGCCAGCAGCGTCCTAGCGGGAAATTACAATGAGCAGTTCTTC. The encoded protein is CASSVLAGNYNEQFF.

V is TRBV2 and J is TRBJ1-5, with TRBD1 matching 8 bases. Germline V gene sequence: CDR1 SNHLY, CDR2 FYNNEI. The CDR3 covers 15 residues. V lost 5 bases and J lost 2; bases outside the gene matches: 5. CDR3 loop: CASSIQGAGNQPQHF. Here the CDR3 DNA reads TGTGCCAGCAGTATCCAGGGGGCGGGCAATCAGCCCCAGCATTTT.

V gene TRBV10-3 combines with J gene TRBJ1-1; 9 bases map to TRBD1. This CDR3 has 17 residues. J was trimmed by 4 bases and V by 4 bases; bases with no gene match: 13. The germline CDR1 and CDR2 sequences are ENHRY and SYGVKD. CDR3 region: CAISASPGQGMGTEAFF. CDR3 sequence (DNA): TGTGCCATCAGTGCCTCACCGGGACAGGGAATGGGCACTGAAGCTTTCTTT.

This clone was seen only a few times. V usage is TRBV10-3 and J usage is TRBJ1-6, with D tentatively TRBD1 (6 bases). The CDR3 spans 14 residues. Per the germline V gene, CDR1 is ENHRY and CDR2 is SYGVKD. Trimming removed 6 bases at V and 4 bases at J, with 10 bases between. The DNA for the CDR3 is TGTGCCATCAGGTGGGACACTTATAATTCACCCCTCCACTTT. This gives the protein CAIRWDTYNSPLHF.

The V call is TRBV28, the J call TRBJ2-1; D ambiguous. V lost 2 bases, J lost 0 bases, and 5 bases lay in between. Germline lookup yields CDR1 MDHEN and CDR2 SYDVKM. This CDR3 spans 14 amino acids. CDR3 sequence (DNA): TGTGCCAGCAGTTTAATGAGCTCCTACAATGAGCAGTTCTTC. Amino acids: CASSLMSSYNEQFF.

The chain employs TRBV29-1 and TRBJ1-1, with D tentatively TRBD1 (6 bases). The V end was cut by 4 bases, the J end by 0 bases, with 12 bases between. The germline gives CDR1 SQVTM, CDR2 ANQGSEA. The CDR3 has 14 residues. The CDR3 spells CSVGEGVMNTEAFF. The CDR3 DNA reads as TGCAGCGTTGGCGAGGGGGTTATGAACACTGAAGCTTTCTTT.

This CDR3 is CASSSEGLPLSEAFF. CDR3 nucleotides: TGCGCCAGCAGCTCAGAGGGACTTCCCCTCTCTGAAGCTTTCTTT. This chain connects TRBV5-1 to TRBJ1-1; tentative D call: TRBD1 (5 bases). Germline CDR1 SGHRS, CDR2 YFSETQ. V was cut by 3 bases and J by 6 bases, with 18 bases left in between. The CDR3 runs to 15 residues.

This clone was observed a few times. This chain joins TRBV5-6 and TRBJ2-7; 11 bases line up with TRBD2. Germline V lookup: CDR1 SGHDT, CDR2 YYEEEE. V lost 2 bases to trimming and J lost 7 bases; unmatched junction nucleotides: 5. This CDR3 is 14 amino acids long. DNA of the CDR3: TGTGCCAGCAGCTTTAGCGGGGGGGCGCATGAGCAGTACTTC. Encoded protein: CASSFSGGAHEQYF.

This chain uses TRBV27 with TRBJ2-7; D may be TRBD1 (7 bases). Germline V gene lookup returns CDR1 MNHEY and CDR2 SMNVEV (reference sequence). This CDR3 has 15 residues. V was trimmed by 6 bases and J by 3 bases, leaving 18 bases between them. Here the CDR3 reads CASRGIQGTFYEQYF. DNA of the CDR3: TGTGCCAGCAGAGGGATACAGGGGACTTTCTACGAGCAGTACTTC.

The CDR3 coding sequence is TGTGCCAGCAGTCCACTAGCGGGTACGAGGGAGCAGTACTTC. Protein sequence: CASSPLAGTREQYF. The V and J genes are TRBV28 and TRBJ2-7, with 9 bases lining up with TRBD2. Germline lookup yields CDR1 MDHEN and CDR2 SYDVKM. CDR3 length: 14 amino acids. With 5 bases clipped from V and 7 bases from J, the junction kept 9 bases outside the gene matches.